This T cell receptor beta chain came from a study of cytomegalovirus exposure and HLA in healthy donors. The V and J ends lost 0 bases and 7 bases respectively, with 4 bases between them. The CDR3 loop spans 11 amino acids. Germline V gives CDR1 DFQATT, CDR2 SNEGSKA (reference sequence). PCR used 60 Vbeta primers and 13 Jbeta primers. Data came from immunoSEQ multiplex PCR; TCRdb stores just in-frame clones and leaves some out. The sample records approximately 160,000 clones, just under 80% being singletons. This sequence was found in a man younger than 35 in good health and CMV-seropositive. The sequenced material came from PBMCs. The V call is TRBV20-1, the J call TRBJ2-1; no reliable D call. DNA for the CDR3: TGCAGTGCTAGAGATCCGAATGAGCAGTTCTTC. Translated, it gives CSARDPNEQFF.